This TCR beta chain is drawn from a study of blood T cell repertoires in COVID-19. Across the whole study: Acute and convalescent COVID-19 samples came from the United States, Italy and Spain.

Produced via immunoSEQ multiplex PCR; TCRdb's table is partial and in-frame only. Seen here are about 140,000 clones, about 82% observed once, and the top ten hold 7% to 10%. The CDR3 runs to 14 residues. Germline CDR1 reads KGHSH; CDR2 reads LQKENI. V lost 1 base and J 4 bases, leaving 7 bases between the germline ends. The table lists this clone with a few counts. The chain employs TRBV18 and TRBJ1-4; no reliable D call. The sample taken for sequencing was peripheral blood. The origin of this receptor is a woman aged 55 to 70 with acute or convalescent COVID-19. CDR3 nucleotides: TGTGCCAGCTCACCACAGACTCTTAATGAAAAACTGTTTTTT. Translated, it gives CASSPQTLNEKLFF. The whole variable domain, filled in from reference TRBV18 and TRBJ1-4, reads NAGVMQNPRHLVRRRGQEARLRCSPMKGHSHVYWYRQLPEEGLKFMVYLQKENIIDESGMPKERFSAEFPKEGPSILRIQQVVRGDSAAYFCASSPQTLNEKLFFGSGTQLSVL.